This is a list of T cell receptor beta chains from one sample in a study of T cells of healthy individuals. TCRdb redid the calling of the 5' RACE reads with MiXCR, one entry per CDR3 protein. The sample has 60,000 to 70,000 distinct CDR3 sequences, 15% to 20% seen once. Source of these receptors: a human donor in good health. The CDR3 runs from the conserved cysteine through the conserved F or W. Fields, in order: clone size, D gene, J gene, V gene, CDR3 DNA, CDR3 protein. D genes are given only for firm matches. Clone size is not always given. Where it is, it says once, few, many or a class for expanded clones.

clone size: many; D gene: TRBD2; J gene: TRBJ2-3; V gene: TRBV5-1; CDR3 DNA: TGCGCCAGCAGCTTAAAAGCGGGAGAGACAGATACGCAGTATTTT; CDR3 protein: CASSLKAGETDTQYF
clone size: -; D gene: -; J gene: TRBJ2-1; V gene: TRBV4-1; CDR3 DNA: TGCGCCAGCAGCCAAGAGAGCGTCAACTACAATGAGCAGTTCTTC; CDR3 protein: CASSQESVNYNEQFF
clone size: -; D gene: -; J gene: TRBJ2-2; V gene: TRBV12-3/TRBV12-4; CDR3 DNA: TGTGCCAGCACTCGCCCCGGACTCTCGAACACCGGGGAGCTGTTTTTT; CDR3 protein: CASTRPGLSNTGELFF
clone size: few; D gene: -; J gene: TRBJ1-4; V gene: TRBV2; CDR3 DNA: TGTGCCAGCAGTGCGGAGACTGCAACTAATGAAAAACTGTTTTTT; CDR3 protein: CASSAETATNEKLFF
clone size: -; D gene: -; J gene: TRBJ1-5; V gene: TRBV2; CDR3 DNA: TGTGCCAGCAGTGAGGAAGGGACGGGCAATCAGCCCCAGCATTTT; CDR3 protein: CASSEEGTGNQPQHF
clone size: -; D gene: -; J gene: TRBJ2-7; V gene: TRBV27; CDR3 DNA: TGTGCCAGCATTAAGGGATCCGAGCAGTACTTC; CDR3 protein: CASIKGSEQYF
clone size: -; D gene: -; J gene: TRBJ1-1; V gene: TRBV7-9; CDR3 DNA: TGTGCCAGCAGCGCACGGAAAGAGACTAGGCCTGAAGCTTTCTTT; CDR3 protein: CASSARKETRPEAFF
clone size: many; D gene: -; J gene: TRBJ2-3; V gene: TRBV3-1; CDR3 DNA: TGTGCCAGCAGCCAAGATCGGGGGTCACCCTCGCGTACGCAGTATTTT; CDR3 protein: CASSQDRGSPSRTQYF
clone size: many; D gene: -; J gene: TRBJ2-3; V gene: TRBV6-1; CDR3 DNA: TGTGCCAGCGCCCGCACAAAAGAAGATACGCAGTATTTT; CDR3 protein: CASARTKEDTQYF
clone size: few; D gene: -; J gene: TRBJ1-1; V gene: TRBV2; CDR3 DNA: TGTGCCAGCAGTGAGTTCAGCGGCGTTAACACTGAAGCTTTCTTT; CDR3 protein: CASSEFSGVNTEAFF
clone size: -; D gene: -; J gene: TRBJ2-7; V gene: TRBV12-5; CDR3 DNA: TGTGCTAGTGGTTTGGTACCCCAGGGGGGCTACGAGCAGTACTTC; CDR3 protein: CASGLVPQGGYEQYF
clone size: many; D gene: -; J gene: TRBJ2-7; V gene: TRBV20-1; CDR3 DNA: TGCAGTGCTAGCAGGGGCGGGAGTTGGTACGAGCAGTACTTC; CDR3 protein: CSASRGGSWYEQYF
clone size: many; D gene: TRBD1; J gene: TRBJ1-1; V gene: TRBV4-2; CDR3 DNA: TGTGCCAGCAGCCACGAAGGGACAGGGGCCTCAGCTTTCTTT; CDR3 protein: CASSHEGTGASAFF
clone size: many; D gene: TRBD2; J gene: TRBJ2-5; V gene: TRBV7-6; CDR3 DNA: TGTGCCAGCAGCTTAGTTCCGCCGGGACTAGGGACGGCACAAGGAGAGACCCAGTACTTC; CDR3 protein: CASSLVPPGLGTAQGETQYF
clone size: few; D gene: -; J gene: TRBJ2-1; V gene: TRBV4-3; CDR3 DNA: TGCGCCAGCAGCCAAGAAGGGCGCCTGTACGGAGAGCAGTTCTTC; CDR3 protein: CASSQEGRLYGEQFF
clone size: -; D gene: TRBD2; J gene: TRBJ2-7; V gene: TRBV5-1; CDR3 DNA: TGCGCCAGCACCCCGGGACTAGCGGTCGAGCAGTACTTC; CDR3 protein: CASTPGLAVEQYF
clone size: -; D gene: -; J gene: TRBJ1-5; V gene: TRBV10-3; CDR3 DNA: TGTGCCATGGGACAATCGGGTCAGCCCCAGCATTTT; CDR3 protein: CAMGQSGQPQHF
clone size: few; D gene: -; J gene: TRBJ2-7; V gene: TRBV4-1; CDR3 DNA: TGCGCCAGCAGCCAGACAGATTCCTACGAGCAGTACTTC; CDR3 protein: CASSQTDSYEQYF
clone size: -; D gene: TRBD2; J gene: TRBJ2-3; V gene: TRBV7-2; CDR3 DNA: TGTGCCAGCAGCCCTAGCGGCGCCGGGAGGTTGGGTACGCAGTATTTT; CDR3 protein: CASSPSGAGRLGTQYF
clone size: -; D gene: TRBD2; J gene: TRBJ2-2; V gene: TRBV6-5; CDR3 DNA: TGTGCCAGCAGTTATAGTCTGGGGGAGGGCGGGGAGCTGTTTTTT; CDR3 protein: CASSYSLGEGGELFF
clone size: many; D gene: -; J gene: TRBJ1-6; V gene: TRBV3-1; CDR3 DNA: TGTGCCAGCAGCCCCCTGGGGCAGCAGGTACCCCTCCACTTT; CDR3 protein: CASSPLGQQVPLHF
clone size: few; D gene: -; J gene: TRBJ2-1; V gene: TRBV5-1; CDR3 DNA: TGCGCCAGCAGCTCTGGGGGGCCTTGGGGCAATGAGCAGTTCTTC; CDR3 protein: CASSSGGPWGNEQFF
clone size: many; D gene: -; J gene: TRBJ1-1; V gene: TRBV7-9; CDR3 DNA: TGTGCCAGCAGCAGGGATCAGAACACTGAAGCTTTCTTT; CDR3 protein: CASSRDQNTEAFF
clone size: many; D gene: -; J gene: TRBJ1-5; V gene: TRBV7-8; CDR3 DNA: TGTGCCAGCAGTCCAAGCAGGGATCAGCCCCAGCATTTT; CDR3 protein: CASSPSRDQPQHF
clone size: few; D gene: -; J gene: TRBJ2-7; V gene: TRBV5-5; CDR3 DNA: TGTGCCAGCAGCTTGTCTTCAGGCGAGCAGTACTTC; CDR3 protein: CASSLSSGEQYF
clone size: many; D gene: -; J gene: TRBJ2-3; V gene: TRBV11-2; CDR3 DNA: TGTGCCAGCAGCTTAGACGCCTTTGGCACAGATACGCAGTATTTT; CDR3 protein: CASSLDAFGTDTQYF
clone size: -; D gene: TRBD1; J gene: TRBJ1-6; V gene: TRBV25-1; CDR3 DNA: TGTGCCAGCAGTGCCTTGACAGGGCGCAGTTCACCCCTCCACTTT; CDR3 protein: CASSALTGRSSPLHF
clone size: many; D gene: TRBD2; J gene: TRBJ2-1; V gene: TRBV20-1; CDR3 DNA: TGCAGTGCTAGACCGGGACTAGCGGGAGGAGATCAGTTCTTC; CDR3 protein: CSARPGLAGGDQFF
clone size: few; D gene: TRBD2; J gene: TRBJ2-4; V gene: TRBV12-3/TRBV12-4; CDR3 DNA: TGTGCCAGCAGTTTCTATAGCGGGGGGCCGTCCGCCAAAAACATTCAGTACTTC; CDR3 protein: CASSFYSGGPSAKNIQYF
clone size: many; D gene: -; J gene: TRBJ1-5; V gene: TRBV23-1; CDR3 DNA: TGCGCCAGCAGTCAATTGGGGCAGGGTGGTCAGCCCCAGCATTTT; CDR3 protein: CASSQLGQGGQPQHF
clone size: many; D gene: TRBD2; J gene: TRBJ2-5; V gene: TRBV20-1; CDR3 DNA: TGCAGTGCTCTAGCGGAGGTCGGGTGGCAAGAGACCCAGTACTTC; CDR3 protein: CSALAEVGWQETQYF
clone size: many; D gene: TRBD1; J gene: TRBJ1-5; V gene: TRBV6-1; CDR3 DNA: TGTGCCAGCAGTGAGCCGGGACAGGGCGGACAGCCCCAGCATTTT; CDR3 protein: CASSEPGQGGQPQHF
clone size: few; D gene: TRBD2; J gene: TRBJ2-7; V gene: TRBV10-2; CDR3 DNA: TGCGCCAGCAGTGTACTAGCGGGAGACGACGAGCAGTACTTC; CDR3 protein: CASSVLAGDDEQYF
clone size: many; D gene: TRBD1; J gene: TRBJ1-1; V gene: TRBV29-1; CDR3 DNA: TGCAGCGTGCGACAGGGGATGAACACTGAAGCTTTCTTT; CDR3 protein: CSVRQGMNTEAFF
clone size: many; D gene: -; J gene: TRBJ1-5; V gene: TRBV6-1; CDR3 DNA: TGTGCCAGCAGCTCCTGGGGGGCGCGAAGTCAGCCCCAGCATTTT; CDR3 protein: CASSSWGARSQPQHF
clone size: -; D gene: -; J gene: TRBJ1-1; V gene: TRBV28; CDR3 DNA: TGTGCCAGCACCTCGGGACACCAGAACACTGAAGCTTTCTTT; CDR3 protein: CASTSGHQNTEAFF
clone size: few; D gene: TRBD2; J gene: TRBJ2-4; V gene: TRBV7-9; CDR3 DNA: TGTGCCAGCAGCTTAGGGACTAGCGGAAACATTCAGTACTTC; CDR3 protein: CASSLGTSGNIQYF
clone size: once; D gene: -; J gene: TRBJ1-6; V gene: TRBV5-1; CDR3 DNA: TGCGCCAGCAGCTACCTAAATTCACCCCTCCACTTT; CDR3 protein: CASSYLNSPLHF
clone size: many; D gene: -; J gene: TRBJ2-1; V gene: TRBV2; CDR3 DNA: TGTGCCAGCAATGGAGAGTACAATGAGCAGTTCTTC; CDR3 protein: CASNGEYNEQFF
clone size: -; D gene: -; J gene: TRBJ2-7; V gene: TRBV14; CDR3 DNA: TGTGCCAGCAGCCGACCCGACATGCCCTACGAGCAGTACTTC; CDR3 protein: CASSRPDMPYEQYF
clone size: few; D gene: TRBD1; J gene: TRBJ1-6; V gene: TRBV3-1; CDR3 DNA: TGTGCCAGCAGCCAAGTGACAGGGATTAATTCACCCCTCCACTTT; CDR3 protein: CASSQVTGINSPLHF
clone size: many; D gene: TRBD2; J gene: TRBJ2-1; V gene: TRBV25-1; CDR3 DNA: TGTGCCAGCAGTGATCGTGCTAGCGGGAGTGGGTCCGACAATGAGCAGTTCTTC; CDR3 protein: CASSDRASGSGSDNEQFF